This T cell receptor (beta chain) was captured by sequencing in a study of siplizumab effects on memory and regulatory T cells. In regard to this clone: The antigen remains undetermined.

Deletions cut 2 bases from V and 4 bases from J, with 6 bases between. The CDR3 is made up of 13 amino acids. CDR1 is LNHDA and CDR2 is SQIVND in the germline V gene (reference sequence). The study assayed roughly 91,000 TCR templates per sample. The assay was immunoSEQ multiplex PCR, and TCRdb's table has in-frame clones only and misses some. The data contain about 91,000 clones, 80% to 95% of them singletons. Study conclusions and caveats: A mean of around 65% of mappable alloreactive CD4+ clones were Treg-derived with siplizumab, compared with 26.9% in controls. Memory T cells appeared less diverse than naive cells, which seemed to contribute substantially to alloresponse. Proliferating siplizumab-cultured Tregs lacked confirmed suppressive function.

The sequenced sample was CD8+ T cells sorted from blood. This rearrangement joins TRBV19 to TRBJ1-5, with unresolved D. This sequence was found in a human donor in good health. The CDR3 reads CASSISGNQPQHF. For the CDR3, the DNA is TGTGCCAGTAGTATAAGCGGGAATCAGCCCCAGCATTTT.